These 5 T cell receptor beta chains originate from one sample sequenced in a study of CD8 T cells in Susac syndrome. Reverse transcription of roughly 0.5 to 1 ug RNA was carried out with random hexamers. Each CDR3 protein is one row after TCRdb ran MiXCR on the immunoSEQ multiplex PCR reads. The data show around 95,000 distinct CDR3 sequences, roughly 96% seen once. The specimen sequenced was CD8+ T cells from PBMCs. Receptors were obtained from a human donor with Susac syndrome.

The CDR3 protein is CASSQEGTGQETQYF. CDR3 DNA sequence: TGCGCCAGCAGCCAAGAGGGGACAGGGCAAGAGACCCAGTACTTC. The rearrangement links TRBV4-1 to TRBJ2-5, with TRBD1 matching over 9 bases. This CDR3 contains 15 residues. V shed 0 bases and J 2 bases; nucleotides not matched to a gene: 1. CDR1 is MGHRA and CDR2 is YSYEKL in the germline V gene.

The chain uses TRBV7-9 and TRBJ2-1; perhaps TRBD2 as D (5 bases). From germline, CDR1 is SEHNR and CDR2 FQNEAQ (reference sequence). Trimming left V 5 bases short and J 12 bases short, with 11 bases between. The CDR3 loop spans 11 amino acids. In DNA form, the CDR3 reads TGTGCCAGCAGCGCGAACGAGGGGCAGTTCTTC. It specifies CASSANEGQFF.

The chain combines TRBV15 with TRBJ2-7, with D perhaps matching TRBD2 (5 bases). V was trimmed by 5 bases and J by 7 bases, leaving 12 bases between them. This CDR3 has 12 residues. CDR1 LNHNV and CDR2 YYDKDF come from the germline V gene (reference sequence). The CDR3 DNA reads TGTGCCACCAGCGGGGAGATAGGTGAGCAGTACTTC. Amino acids: CATSGEIGEQYF.

This chain connects TRBV5-6 to TRBJ2-1; 7 bases match TRBD2. The V segment lost 3 bases and the J segment 4 bases; nucleotides outside the gene matches: 7. Germline V lookup: CDR1 SGHDT, CDR2 YYEEEE. CDR3 length equals 15 residues. CDR3 DNA: TGTGCCAGCAGCTATAGCGGGCTCCTTTACAATGAGCAGTTCTTC. Its translation: CASSYSGLLYNEQFF.

The V call is TRBV6-5, the J call TRBJ1-1, with D uncertain. The ends were cut back, 5 bases at V and 1 base at J, with 11 bases in the middle. In germline, CDR1 is MNHEY, CDR2 SVGAGI. CDR3 length: 14 residues. Here the CDR3 reads CASSRVAQNTEAFF. In nucleotides, the CDR3 is TGTGCCAGCAGTAGAGTAGCCCAGAACACTGAAGCTTTCTTT.